This TCR beta chain was captured in a study of metastatic and nonmetastatic thyroid tumors. Study overall: Peripheral blood and tumor or nodule samples from malignant and benign thyroid patients were compared.

Thyroid surgery was performed in patients who had received no treatment beforehand. General observations from the study: Reportedly, malignant thyroid tumors had significantly higher TCR beta diversity than benign nodules, in blood and tumor.

In the original processing: A papillary thyroid cancer distant-metastasis classifier was built from CDR3 differences across clinicopathological groups. MiXCR reprocessed the PCR reads for TCRdb. Here the V and J calls rest on TCRdb's processing, not on the authors' analysis. This sample has approximately 21,000 clones, with about 23% found just once. A word on this clone: Its antigen remains unknown. A read error may produce the germline difference seen at one junction end.

The sample was blood. The source of this sequence is a male donor with papillary thyroid cancer or a benign thyroid nodule (not recorded which). Some clones in this sample may be carry-over from other donors' samples.

The CDR3 DNA follows: TGCAGTGGTGGGGGAGGGGGTTCAACCTACAATGAGCAGCTCTTC. Translation gives CSGGGGGSTYNEQLF. The chain carries TRBV29-1 and TRBJ2-1, with a possible D match to TRBD2 (7 bases). The CDR3 contains 15 residues. Looked up from germline, CDR1 is SQVTM and CDR2 is ANQGSEA.